This record concerns one T cell receptor beta chain sequence. Antigen: not known. The stimulus was an HIV-1 Gag 15-mer peptide pool, 0.85 to 1 ug/peptide/mL. CD40L-negative CD69-negative CD45RO-high memory CD4+ T cells were sorted as populations depleted of antigen-responding cells. The entry originates in a study of persistence of HIV-infected CD4 T cells. Study results and caveats: TCR oligoclonality correlated with proviral oligoclonality in the same sorted populations. TCRbeta richness was lower in CMV- and Gag-responding cells than in anti-CD3/anti-CD28-responding cells.

The immunoSEQ assay was version 4, run in survey mode. Clones were read by immunoSEQ multiplex PCR, and TCRdb kept only the in-frame ones, dropping some. The sample lists 25,000 to 40,000 clones, 65% to 90% occurring once. Trimming took 4 bases from V and 6 from J; bases not matched to a gene: 6. The CDR3 has 15 residues. Germline CDR1 and CDR2: LGHDT and YNNKEL (reference sequence). The sequencing here drew on CD4+ T cells sorted from PBMCs after approximately 19-hour stimulation, taken from a patient who received antiretroviral therapy. This chain uses TRBV3-1 (or the pseudogene TRBV3-2) with TRBJ2-2; 9 positions match TRBD1. This sequence was found in an adult woman with HIV who was CMV-seropositive. CDR3 sequence reads: CASSPRDRDAGELFF. CDR3 nucleotides: TGTGCCAGCAGCCCCCGGGACAGGGACGCCGGGGAGCTGTTTTTT.